The 2 T cell receptor beta chains below come from one sample, sequenced in a study of graft-versus-host responses after intestinal transplantation. Assay: immunoSEQ multiplex PCR; the TCRdb copy retains only in-frame clones and omits some. The sample has 80,000 to 95,000 clones, 90% to 95% seen once. No cognate antigen is known for these TCRs. Material: unstimulated CD8+ T cells sorted from spleen or lymph node cells, obtained before intestinal transplant. The source of these receptors is a human donor who received an intestinal transplant.

The chain has TRBV18 and TRBJ1-6; D not resolved. The CDR3 has 14 residues. V lost 3 bases, J lost 0 bases, and 3 bases lay in between. CDR1 is KGHSH, CDR2 LQKENI, per germline. CDR3 residues: CASSPRSYNSPLHF. The CDR3 bases are TGTGCCAGCTCACCCCGCTCCTATAATTCACCCCTCCACTTT.

This chain uses TRBV19 with TRBJ1-5; 9 bases align to TRBD1. The CDR3 has 16 residues. Germline CDR1 is LNHDA and CDR2 is SQIVND (reference sequence). Trimming cost V 2 bases and J 5 bases; bases outside gene matches: 7. The CDR3 reads CASSIWPGQGDQPQHF. The CDR3 DNA follows: TGTGCCAGTAGTATATGGCCGGGACAGGGTGATCAGCCCCAGCATTTT. Combining the CDR3 with reference TRBV19 and TRBJ1-5 gives the whole variable domain DGGITQSPKYLFRKEGQNVTLSCEQNLNHDAMYWYRQDPGQGLRLIYYSQIVNDFQKGDIAEGYSVSREKKESFPLTVTSAQKNPTAFYLCASSIWPGQGDQPQHFGDGTRLSIL.